A selection of T cell receptor beta chains follows, all from one sample in a study of shared clonotypes between healthy human individuals. Assay: immunoSEQ multiplex PCR; the TCRdb copy retains only in-frame clones and omits some. This sample yields some 2,000,000 clones, of which 85% to 95% are seen a single time; 1.1% belongs to the top ten. Sample: naive CD8+ T cells sorted from blood. These receptors came from a man aged 18 to 35 in good health. Both conserved end residues are part of each CDR3. The D gene is left open where the match is weak. Clone sizes are given selectively: once, few, many, or a class where the clone is expanded.

d_gene: TRBD1
v_gene: TRBV6-5
j_gene: TRBJ2-7
abundance: NA
CDR3aa: CASSDRAYEQYF
CDR3nt: TGTGCCAGCAGCGACAGGGCGTACGAGCAGTACTTC

d_gene: NA
v_gene: TRBV4-3
j_gene: TRBJ2-7
abundance: NA
CDR3aa: CASSQAPAAGVDEQYF
CDR3nt: TGCGCCAGCAGCCAAGCCCCAGCGGCCGGCGTTGACGAGCAGTACTTC

d_gene: TRBD2
v_gene: TRBV7-2
j_gene: TRBJ2-3
abundance: NA
CDR3aa: CASSLYEGGREETDTQYF
CDR3nt: TGTGCCAGCAGCTTATATGAGGGCGGGCGGGAGGAGACAGATACGCAGTATTTT

d_gene: TRBD2
v_gene: TRBV27
j_gene: TRBJ2-1
abundance: NA
CDR3aa: CASSTSGGYNEQFF
CDR3nt: TGTGCCAGCAGCACTAGCGGGGGCTACAATGAGCAGTTCTTC

d_gene: NA
v_gene: TRBV5-5
j_gene: TRBJ1-1
abundance: NA
CDR3aa: CASSLVLYTEAFF
CDR3nt: TGTGCCAGCAGCTTGGTTCTTTACACTGAAGCTTTCTTT

d_gene: NA
v_gene: TRBV19
j_gene: TRBJ2-3
abundance: NA
CDR3aa: CASSIFSGEGADTQYF
CDR3nt: TGTGCCAGTAGTATTTTCTCGGGAGAGGGGGCCGATACGCAGTATTTT

d_gene: TRBD1
v_gene: TRBV2
j_gene: TRBJ2-7
abundance: once
CDR3aa: CASDGGQGAMGEQYF
CDR3nt: TGTGCCAGTGATGGGGGACAGGGGGCGATGGGCGAGCAGTACTTC

d_gene: TRBD2
v_gene: TRBV5-4
j_gene: TRBJ2-1
abundance: NA
CDR3aa: CASSPTSGAWYEQFF
CDR3nt: TGTGCCAGCAGCCCTACTAGCGGGGCCTGGTATGAGCAGTTCTTC

d_gene: TRBD2
v_gene: TRBV9
j_gene: TRBJ2-7
abundance: NA
CDR3aa: CASSVGLLAGGYEQYF
CDR3nt: TGTGCCAGCAGCGTAGGTCTCCTAGCGGGAGGCTACGAGCAGTACTTC

d_gene: NA
v_gene: TRBV7-6
j_gene: TRBJ2-1
abundance: NA
CDR3aa: CASSLKPLGGTYNEQFF
CDR3nt: TGTGCCAGCAGCTTAAAACCCCTCGGGGGCACCTACAATGAGCAGTTCTTC

d_gene: NA
v_gene: TRBV7-8
j_gene: TRBJ1-6
abundance: NA
CDR3aa: CASSLGVGGDYNSPLHF
CDR3nt: TGTGCCAGCAGCTTAGGGGTCGGGGGGGATTATAATTCACCCCTCCACTTT

d_gene: TRBD1
v_gene: TRBV9
j_gene: TRBJ2-5
abundance: NA
CDR3aa: CASSVRLGAGGAETQYF
CDR3nt: TGTGCCAGCAGCGTACGGTTAGGGGCAGGGGGCGCGGAGACCCAGTACTTC

d_gene: NA
v_gene: TRBV6-1
j_gene: TRBJ2-5
abundance: NA
CDR3aa: CASSEYRVIGETQYF
CDR3nt: TGTGCCAGCAGTGAGTACAGGGTGATCGGGGAGACCCAGTACTTC

d_gene: NA
v_gene: TRBV7-3
j_gene: TRBJ2-5
abundance: NA
CDR3aa: CASSLEGFQETQYF
CDR3nt: TGTGCCAGCAGCTTAGAGGGTTTCCAAGAGACCCAGTACTTC

d_gene: NA
v_gene: TRBV15
j_gene: TRBJ2-3
abundance: NA
CDR3aa: CATIQGLEGDTQYF
CDR3nt: TGTGCCACCATCCAGGGGCTAGAAGGAGATACGCAGTATTTT

d_gene: TRBD2
v_gene: TRBV13
j_gene: TRBJ2-1
abundance: NA
CDR3aa: CASSLDGLADDNEQFF
CDR3nt: TGTGCCAGCAGCTTAGACGGGCTAGCGGACGACAATGAGCAGTTCTTC

d_gene: NA
v_gene: TRBV11-2
j_gene: TRBJ2-3
abundance: NA
CDR3aa: CASSLSVDTQYF
CDR3nt: TGTGCCAGCAGCTTATCGGTAGATACGCAGTATTTT

d_gene: TRBD2
v_gene: TRBV2
j_gene: TRBJ2-2
abundance: NA
CDR3aa: CASRVLAGANTGELFF
CDR3nt: TGTGCCAGCAGAGTTCTAGCGGGGGCGAACACCGGGGAGCTGTTTTTT

d_gene: TRBD2
v_gene: TRBV4-1
j_gene: TRBJ2-7
abundance: NA
CDR3aa: CASSQDTSGTSGGITYEQYF
CDR3nt: TGCGCCAGCAGCCAAGATACTAGCGGGACTAGCGGGGGAATAACCTACGAGCAGTACTTC

d_gene: TRBD2
v_gene: TRBV27
j_gene: TRBJ2-7
abundance: NA
CDR3aa: CASSDRTSGYEQYF
CDR3nt: TGTGCCAGCAGCGACCGGACTAGCGGTTACGAGCAGTACTTC

d_gene: NA
v_gene: TRBV28
j_gene: TRBJ2-7
abundance: NA
CDR3aa: CASSLGQGYEQYF
CDR3nt: TGTGCCAGCAGTTTAGGTCAGGGTTACGAGCAGTACTTC

d_gene: NA
v_gene: TRBV10-3
j_gene: TRBJ1-4
abundance: NA
CDR3aa: CAISDGNEKLFF
CDR3nt: TGTGCCATCAGTGATGGAAATGAAAAACTGTTTTTT

d_gene: TRBD1
v_gene: TRBV28
j_gene: TRBJ2-7
abundance: NA
CDR3aa: CASRTGEDYEQYF
CDR3nt: TGTGCCAGCAGGACAGGGGAGGACTACGAGCAGTACTTC

d_gene: NA
v_gene: TRBV20-1
j_gene: TRBJ2-1
abundance: NA
CDR3aa: CSARLYNEQFF
CDR3nt: TGCAGTGCTAGGCTCTACAATGAGCAGTTCTTC

d_gene: TRBD2
v_gene: TRBV7-6
j_gene: TRBJ2-1
abundance: NA
CDR3aa: CASSLAGGLDEQFF
CDR3nt: TGTGCCAGCAGTCTAGCGGGGGGCCTGGATGAGCAGTTCTTC

d_gene: NA
v_gene: TRBV6-1
j_gene: TRBJ1-5
abundance: NA
CDR3aa: CASSEGWASSQPQHF
CDR3nt: TGTGCCAGCAGTGAAGGTTGGGCTTCGAGTCAGCCCCAGCATTTT

d_gene: NA
v_gene: TRBV9
j_gene: TRBJ2-1
abundance: NA
CDR3aa: CASTPWGKNNEQFF
CDR3nt: TGTGCCAGCACCCCCTGGGGCAAAAACAATGAGCAGTTCTTC

d_gene: NA
v_gene: TRBV4-1
j_gene: TRBJ2-6
abundance: NA
CDR3aa: CASSQRGGANVLTF
CDR3nt: TGCGCCAGCAGCCAAAGAGGGGGGGCCAACGTCCTGACTTTC

d_gene: TRBD1
v_gene: TRBV27
j_gene: TRBJ2-7
abundance: NA
CDR3aa: CASSPGGYYEQYF
CDR3nt: TGTGCCAGCAGTCCAGGGGGTTACTACGAGCAGTACTTC

d_gene: NA
v_gene: TRBV4-1
j_gene: TRBJ1-2
abundance: NA
CDR3aa: CASSQDVTGPSLDGYTF
CDR3nt: TGCGCCAGCAGCCAAGATGTAACGGGACCCTCTTTGGATGGCTACACCTTC

d_gene: TRBD1
v_gene: TRBV27
j_gene: TRBJ1-4
abundance: NA
CDR3aa: CASSLSGQGAEKLFF
CDR3nt: TGTGCCAGCAGTTTATCGGGGCAGGGGGCGGAAAAACTGTTTTTT

d_gene: NA
v_gene: TRBV27
j_gene: TRBJ1-1
abundance: NA
CDR3aa: CASSLGWNTEAFF
CDR3nt: TGTGCCAGCAGTTTAGGGTGGAACACTGAAGCTTTCTTT

d_gene: NA
v_gene: TRBV7-9
j_gene: TRBJ2-7
abundance: NA
CDR3aa: CASSSNRDSYSYEQYF
CDR3nt: TGTGCCAGCAGCTCCAACCGGGACTCCTACTCCTACGAGCAGTACTTC

d_gene: NA
v_gene: TRBV6-4
j_gene: TRBJ1-3
abundance: NA
CDR3aa: CAPDEIDAGKGSGNTIYF
CDR3nt: TGTGCCCCAGATGAAATCGACGCCGGTAAGGGCTCTGGAAACACCATATATTTT

d_gene: NA
v_gene: TRBV29-1
j_gene: TRBJ1-1
abundance: NA
CDR3aa: CSVTAGHTEAFF
CDR3nt: TGCAGCGTTACCGCAGGGCACACTGAAGCTTTCTTT

d_gene: TRBD2
v_gene: TRBV5-6
j_gene: TRBJ2-5
abundance: NA
CDR3aa: CASSLGPSGRALQTQYF
CDR3nt: TGTGCCAGCAGCTTGGGGCCTAGCGGGAGGGCCTTACAGACCCAGTACTTC

d_gene: NA
v_gene: TRBV6-1
j_gene: TRBJ1-2
abundance: NA
CDR3aa: CAIRQELFNYGYTF
CDR3nt: TGTGCCATCCGACAGGAACTTTTCAACTATGGCTACACCTTC

d_gene: NA
v_gene: TRBV5-6
j_gene: TRBJ2-1
abundance: NA
CDR3aa: CASSLSGGIGNEQFF
CDR3nt: TGTGCCAGCAGCTTGTCTGGGGGCATCGGTAATGAGCAGTTCTTC

d_gene: TRBD2
v_gene: TRBV15
j_gene: TRBJ2-7
abundance: NA
CDR3aa: CATSRDRRNLGLAGSYEQYF
CDR3nt: TGTGCCACCAGCAGAGATCGGCGGAACCTGGGACTAGCGGGATCCTACGAGCAGTACTTC

d_gene: TRBD2
v_gene: TRBV2
j_gene: TRBJ2-3
abundance: NA
CDR3aa: CASRKGTSGSLSTDTQYF
CDR3nt: TGTGCCAGCAGGAAAGGGACTAGCGGGAGTCTTAGCACAGATACGCAGTATTTT

d_gene: NA
v_gene: TRBV12-5
j_gene: TRBJ2-7
abundance: NA
CDR3aa: CASGPSDRDGTYEQYF
CDR3nt: TGTGCTAGTGGTCCCAGCGATAGGGACGGTACCTACGAGCAGTACTTC

d_gene: NA
v_gene: TRBV5-1
j_gene: TRBJ1-5
abundance: NA
CDR3aa: CASSLAIGAGYLHQPQHF
CDR3nt: TGCGCCAGCAGCTTGGCCATTGGGGCGGGGTATCTCCATCAGCCCCAGCATTTT

d_gene: NA
v_gene: TRBV5-4
j_gene: TRBJ2-3
abundance: once
CDR3aa: CASSAAGTDTQYF
CDR3nt: TGTGCCAGCAGCGCTGCAGGGACAGATACGCAGTATTTT

d_gene: NA
v_gene: TRBV7-9
j_gene: TRBJ2-2
abundance: once
CDR3aa: CASSFSPEGELFF
CDR3nt: TGTGCCAGCAGCTTCTCCCCCGAGGGGGAGCTGTTTTTT

d_gene: TRBD2
v_gene: TRBV2
j_gene: TRBJ2-1
abundance: NA
CDR3aa: CASSRAGGSYNEQFF
CDR3nt: TGTGCCAGCAGTAGGGCGGGGGGGTCCTACAATGAGCAGTTCTTC

d_gene: NA
v_gene: TRBV4-1
j_gene: TRBJ2-7
abundance: NA
CDR3aa: CASSQFETYEQYF
CDR3nt: TGCGCCAGCAGCCAATTCGAGACCTACGAGCAGTACTTC

d_gene: NA
v_gene: TRBV19
j_gene: TRBJ2-7
abundance: NA
CDR3aa: CASSISTEGSRYEQYF
CDR3nt: TGTGCCAGTAGTATCTCGACCGAAGGGAGTAGGTACGAGCAGTACTTC

d_gene: NA
v_gene: TRBV10-3
j_gene: TRBJ1-1
abundance: NA
CDR3aa: CAISDLSRPVEDTEAFF
CDR3nt: TGTGCCATCAGTGATTTGTCTCGGCCAGTGGAAGACACTGAAGCTTTCTTT

d_gene: NA
v_gene: TRBV7-2
j_gene: TRBJ1-6
abundance: NA
CDR3aa: CASSRTGAPPSYNSPLHF
CDR3nt: TGTGCCAGCAGCCGTACCGGGGCGCCACCCTCCTATAATTCACCCCTCCACTTT

d_gene: TRBD1
v_gene: TRBV5-1
j_gene: TRBJ2-1
abundance: once
CDR3aa: CASSLTGANEQFF
CDR3nt: TGCGCCAGCAGCTTGACAGGGGCCAATGAGCAGTTCTTC

d_gene: NA
v_gene: TRBV7-8
j_gene: TRBJ1-5
abundance: NA
CDR3aa: CASSSVGGSVNQPQHF
CDR3nt: TGTGCCAGCAGCTCGGTGGGAGGATCCGTTAATCAGCCCCAGCATTTT

d_gene: NA
v_gene: TRBV4-3
j_gene: TRBJ2-1
abundance: NA
CDR3aa: CASSHTGPNEQFF
CDR3nt: TGCGCCAGCAGCCATACAGGGCCGAATGAGCAGTTCTTC

d_gene: NA
v_gene: TRBV6-1
j_gene: TRBJ1-5
abundance: NA
CDR3aa: CASSEVGRYSNQPQHF
CDR3nt: TGTGCCAGCAGTGAAGTAGGACGTTATAGCAATCAGCCCCAGCATTTT